Ten or more counts support the clone carrying this T cell receptor (beta chain). V dropped 7 bases and J dropped 4 bases, with 19 bases sitting between them. The CDR3 loop spans 15 amino acids. Germline CDR1 SGHAT, CDR2 FQNNGV. The source of the sample is a study of T cells in Graves' hyperthyroidism and ophthalmopathy. About the study: Any treatment followed the collection of peripheral blood at initial diagnosis.

Using RNA transcripts as the source, TCR beta CDR3 regions were amplified. The primer set for the first-round RT-PCR of the TCR CDR3 was HTBI. TCRdb re-called the multiplex PCR reads with MiXCR, one entry per CDR3 protein. Counted here are about 260,000 distinct CDR3 sequences, approximately 23% occurring once; the ten biggest clones make up about 60%. V and J are TRBV11-2 and TRBJ1-1; unclear D gene. Material: blood. The TCR comes from a young man with Graves' ophthalmopathy. CDR3 in DNA: TGTGCCAGCACCACAACGTCGAGGTTGGGCACTGAAGCTTTCTTT. Its translation: CASTTTSRLGTEAFF.